This TCR beta chain comes out of a study of CD8+CD57+ T cells in acquired aplastic anemia. Study at large: Mean yield of DNA from sorted CD4+ and CD8+ cells was roughly 3.2 ug.

On this clonotype itself: Its antigen is currently unknown.

The study's findings and limits: Comparison of patients with controls identified roughly 30 shared CD8+ CDR3 sequences. Levels of CD8+ Simpson's diversity were not significantly distinct in patients versus controls.

There are 14 residues in the CDR3. V was shortened by 2 bases and J by 4 bases, with 11 bases between the two germline ends. CDR1 and CDR2 (germline): SGHTA, FQGNSA. Both TCR beta VDJ combination and CDR3 sequence profiling were carried out. Genomic DNA was the template for this profiling. MiXCR was run by TCRdb on the reads, yielding one entry per CDR3 protein. This sample has around 180,000 distinct CDR3 sequences; around three fifths occur once, and the top ten carry 35% to 55%. The chain is built from TRBV7-2 and TRBJ1-2; D call uncertain. The TCR was taken from a human donor with severe aplastic anemia or a healthy control (not recorded which). The sample was sorted CD4+, CD8+, or CD8+CD57+ T cells (not recorded which) from PBMCs. CDR3 region: CASSLTSSGYGYTF. CDR3 nucleotides: TGTGCCAGCAGCTTAACCTCCAGTGGCTATGGCTACACCTTC.